This TCR beta chain came from a study of blood T cell repertoires in COVID-19. TCRdb's table, derived via immunoSEQ multiplex PCR, lists solely in-frame clones and lacks some. This table holds over 300,000 clones, about nine tenths found once. With 0 bases clipped from V and 7 bases from J, the junction kept 3 bases outside the gene matches. Germline CDR1 and CDR2: SGHRS and YFSETQ. This CDR3 has 13 residues. The chain is built from TRBV5-1 and TRBJ2-5; 7 bases align to TRBD1. Sequenced: PBMCs or T cells enriched from blood (not recorded which). This clonotype was sampled from a woman aged 18-30 years who had recovered from COVID-19. The CDR3 sequence: CASSLGQGRTQYF. The CDR3 DNA reads as TGCGCCAGCAGCTTGGGACAGGGCAGGACCCAGTACTTC.